A selection of T cell receptor beta chains follows, all from one sample in a study of regulatory T cells in long-lasting Graves disease. MiXCR, run by TCRdb on the multiplex PCR reads, gives a single entry per CDR3 protein. The repertoire holds about 340,000 distinct CDR3 sequences, with about 19% as singletons. Here the sequenced sample was peripheral blood mononuclear cells (PBMCs), taken when the disease was refractory, from a patient treated with antithyroid drugs. Every receptor here comes from a female donor with Graves disease. CDR3s include the opening cysteine and the closing phenylalanine or tryptophan. The D gene is left open where the match is weak. Rows may omit the clone size; those that give it use once, few, many or a size class.

TRBV10-3	many	TRBJ1-5	.	13	CAISGVSNQPQHF	TGTGCCATCAGTGGTGTTAGCAATCAGCCCCAGCATTTT
TRBV13	many	TRBJ1-2	.	14	CASSLGGADYGYTF	TGTGCCAGCAGCTTAGGGGGCGCCGACTATGGCTACACCTTC
TRBV7-9	.	TRBJ2-1	.	12	CATAGLSNEQFF	TGTGCCACCGCGGGACTCTCTAATGAGCAGTTCTTC
TRBV11-3	.	TRBJ2-2	TRBD2	14	CASSPGLAGMELFF	TGTGCCAGCAGCCCGGGACTAGCGGGAATGGAGCTGTTTTTT
TRBV29-1	.	TRBJ1-1	.	13	CSAAGILGAEAFF	TGCAGCGCAGCCGGGATACTCGGGGCTGAAGCTTTCTTT
TRBV7-9	few	TRBJ2-2	.	18	CASSQVPGQGYDTGELFF	TGTGCCAGCAGCCAGGTCCCTGGCCAGGGGTACGACACCGGGGAGCTGTTTTTT
TRBV11-2	.	TRBJ2-3	.	17	CASSLVGRAGGAEVQYF	TGTGCCAGCAGCTTAGTAGGACGAGCGGGTGGGGCGGAGGTGCAGTATTTT
TRBV7-6	.	TRBJ1-5	TRBD1	16	CASSSRVGQSNQPQHF	TGTGCCAGCAGCTCTAGGGTGGGACAGTCTAATCAGCCCCAGCATTTT
TRBV7-2	.	TRBJ1-1	.	16	CASSLWGFSGNTEAFF	TGTGCCAGCAGCTTATGGGGGTTCTCGGGGAACACTGAAGCTTTCTTT
TRBV19	.	TRBJ2-7	.	15	CASSANIGGSYEQYF	TGTGCCAGTTCCGCCAACATTGGAGGCAGCTACGAGCAGTACTTC
TRBV6-2/TRBV6-3	once	TRBJ1-3	TRBD1	14	CASRGQGAGNTIYF	TGTGCCAGCAGGGGACAGGGCGCTGGAAACACCATATATTTT
TRBV24-1	few	TRBJ2-5	TRBD2	18	CATSDPSGGGVVAETQYF	TGTGCCACCAGTGACCCCTCGGGAGGGGGAGTGGTAGCGGAGACCCAGTACTTC
TRBV9	.	TRBJ2-4	TRBD1	15	CASSVEGQGKNIQYF	TGTGCCAGCAGCGTAGAGGGACAGGGGAAAAACATTCAGTACTTC
TRBV5-6	.	TRBJ2-5	TRBD1	17	CASSAGTGAWGQETQYF	TGTGCCAGCAGCGCCGGGACAGGCGCATGGGGCCAAGAGACCCAGTACTTC
TRBV5-1	many	TRBJ2-7	.	12	CASSGLLYEQYF	TGCGCCAGCAGTGGCCTACTTTACGAGCAGTACTTC
TRBV7-9	.	TRBJ2-7	.	15	CASSREWASGDEQYF	TGTGCCAGCAGCCGAGAATGGGCCTCGGGGGACGAGCAGTACTTC
TRBV7-8	few	TRBJ2-2	TRBD2	16	CASSPGLAGVAGELFF	TGTGCCAGCAGCCCCGGACTAGCGGGGGTAGCCGGGGAGCTGTTTTTT
TRBV2	few	TRBJ2-1	.	11	CASSGSPEQFF	TGTGCCAGCTCTGGGTCGCCTGAGCAGTTCTTC
TRBV11-2	many	TRBJ2-7	TRBD1	15	CASSLGTGQFYEQYF	TGTGCCAGCAGCTTAGGGACAGGGCAGTTTTACGAGCAGTACTTC
TRBV27	few	TRBJ2-7	.	13	CASSLRGTYEQYF	TGTGCCAGCAGCTTAAGGGGCACCTACGAGCAGTACTTC
TRBV29-1	many	TRBJ1-1	.	14	CSVVPGRSGAEAFF	TGCAGCGTCGTACCGGGACGCTCCGGAGCTGAAGCTTTCTTT
TRBV3-1	few	TRBJ1-6	.	17	CASSQRGGSRSNSPLHF	TGTGCCAGCAGCCAAAGGGGGGGGAGCCGTAGTAATTCACCCCTCCACTTT
TRBV7-9	many	TRBJ1-1	.	14	CASSLGAGRTEAFF	TGTGCCAGCAGCTTGGGAGCAGGGAGAACTGAAGCTTTCTTT
TRBV12-3/TRBV12-4	many	TRBJ1-1	TRBD1	15	CASSRRDRGNTEAFF	TGTGCCAGCAGCCGCCGGGACAGGGGGAACACTGAAGCTTTCTTT
TRBV13	few	TRBJ1-3	.	16	CASSLVGAPSGNTIYF	TGTGCCAGCAGCTTAGTTGGGGCTCCATCTGGAAACACCATATATTTT
TRBV28	many	TRBJ2-2	.	17	CASSLDPGGSGTGELFF	TGTGCCAGCAGTTTAGACCCAGGCGGGTCCGGCACCGGGGAGCTGTTTTTT
TRBV10-3	.	TRBJ2-2	.	17	CAISESTGYQGTGELFF	TGTGCCATCAGTGAGTCAACAGGGTACCAGGGCACCGGGGAGCTGTTTTTT
TRBV7-6	many	TRBJ2-7	.	15	CASSLDADPSYEQYF	TGTGCCAGCAGCTTAGACGCGGATCCCTCCTACGAGCAGTACTTC
TRBV7-2	.	TRBJ1-3	.	16	CASTPLAANSGNTIYF	TGTGCCAGCACCCCCCTGGCGGCAAACTCTGGAAACACCATATATTTT
TRBV12-5	many	TRBJ1-5	.	14	CASGLMVGGQPQHF	TGTGCTAGTGGTTTGATGGTCGGAGGTCAGCCCCAGCATTTT
TRBV12-3/TRBV12-4	many	TRBJ1-2	.	15	CASLRATPAAHGYTF	TGTGCCAGCCTCCGGGCCACACCCGCGGCCCATGGCTACACCTTC
TRBV24-1	few	TRBJ2-2	TRBD2	13	CATQRGGTGELFF	TGTGCCACCCAGCGGGGGGGCACCGGGGAGCTGTTTTTT
TRBV6-1	.	TRBJ2-7	.	15	CASRRRTTGTYEQYF	TGTGCCAGCAGGCGGAGAACGACGGGGACCTACGAGCAGTACTTC
TRBV12-3/TRBV12-4	.	TRBJ1-5	TRBD1	14	CASSGDRASQPQHF	TGTGCCAGCAGTGGAGACAGGGCTTCTCAGCCCCAGCATTTT
TRBV19	.	TRBJ1-5	.	14	CASSTPGGIGPQHF	TGTGCCAGTAGTACCCCCGGAGGGATTGGGCCCCAGCATTTT
TRBV6-1	few	TRBJ2-7	.	13	CASRVPGNYEQYF	TGTGCCAGCAGAGTACCAGGGAACTACGAGCAGTACTTC
TRBV11-2	many	TRBJ2-7	TRBD1	14	CASSKQGAVEEQYF	TGTGCCAGCAGCAAACAGGGGGCGGTTGAGGAGCAGTACTTC
TRBV28	many	TRBJ2-5	TRBD1	14	CASRPGGHQETQYF	TGTGCCAGCAGGCCAGGGGGACATCAAGAGACCCAGTACTTC
TRBV3-1	.	TRBJ1-6	TRBD1	15	CASSGGQGGNSPLHF	TGTGCCAGCAGCGGAGGACAGGGGGGTAATTCACCCCTCCACTTT
TRBV29-1	many	TRBJ1-1	.	13	CSVVWRSNTEAFF	TGCAGCGTTGTGTGGCGATCGAACACTGAAGCTTTCTTT
TRBV15	few	TRBJ1-2	.	13	CATSRGGSYGYTF	TGTGCCACCAGCAGAGGAGGTAGCTATGGCTACACCTTC
TRBV11-2	many	TRBJ2-1	TRBD2	16	CASSSGRLANYNEQFF	TGTGCCAGCAGCTCGGGTCGACTAGCGAACTACAATGAGCAGTTCTTC
TRBV6-5	many	TRBJ2-5	.	15	CASSYSRTVGQTQYF	TGTGCCAGCAGTTACTCCCGGACGGTGGGGCAGACCCAGTACTTC
TRBV11-2	many	TRBJ1-6	.	15	CASSLDRMGTPGLHF	TGTGCCAGCAGCTTAGATCGAATGGGGACGCCGGGGCTCCACTTT
TRBV27	many	TRBJ1-1	.	15	CASSLLPPMNTEAFF	TGTGCCAGCAGTTTATTGCCTCCGATGAACACTGAAGCTTTCTTT
TRBV4-3	many	TRBJ2-7	TRBD1	13	CASSQDRGYEQYF	TGTGCCAGCAGCCAAGACAGGGGATACGAGCAGTACTTC
TRBV11-2	few	TRBJ2-7	.	15	CASSSARRRNYEQYF	TGTGCCAGCAGCTCAGCTCGACGGAGAAACTACGAGCAGTACTTC
TRBV27	.	TRBJ2-5	TRBD1	17	CASSSYGQGVALGTQYF	TGTGCCAGCAGTTCCTATGGGCAGGGGGTCGCCCTGGGGACCCAGTACTTC
TRBV5-1	many	TRBJ1-5	.	14	CASSSGQGSQPQHF	.
TRBV6-1	.	TRBJ1-3	.	16	CASTPGGAYSGNTIYF	TGTGCCAGCACTCCCGGAGGGGCTTACTCTGGAAACACCATATATTTT
TRBV20-1	.	TRBJ2-2	.	13	CSARDVTPGELFF	TGCAGTGCTAGAGATGTCACCCCGGGGGAGCTGTTTTTT
TRBV4-3	.	TRBJ1-5	.	17	CASSQDPPGFSNQPQHF	TGCGCCAGCAGCCAAGACCCCCCGGGGTTTAGCAATCAGCCCCAGCATTTT
TRBV4-1	.	TRBJ1-1	.	17	CASSLLAGPAYLGEAFF	TGCGCCAGCAGCCTTCTCGCCGGGCCCGCTTACCTTGGTGAAGCTTTCTTT